This entry concerns a single TCR beta chain. The antigen remains undetermined. This sample was taken from a study of TIL therapy for anti-PD-1-resistant metastatic lung cancer. Study in general: Tumors carried a median about 1.6 non-synonymous mutations per megabase.

Germline V gives CDR1 SEHNR, CDR2 FQNEAQ (reference sequence). With 1 base clipped from V and 2 bases from J, the junction kept 7 bases outside the gene matches. This CDR3 has 16 amino acids. The libraries were made with immunoSEQ v3. Sequencing was performed with immunoSEQ multiplex PCR; in TCRdb, only in-frame clones are kept and a portion is missing. The sample has 45,000 to 75,000 clones; around 87% are singletons. Findings and limits, study-wide: The cohort had more treatment-naive, never-smoker and oncogene-addicted patients than typical.

Regarding time point: pre-treatment sample, taken before nivolumab and TIL therapy. The starting material was blood, obtained at baseline. The TCR sequence derives from a person aged 25 to 85 with non-small cell lung cancer. This rearrangement joins TRBV7-9 to TRBJ1-1, with 7 bases matching TRBD1. The CDR3 reads CASSLEGAGGNTEAFF. The CDR3 DNA reads TGTGCCAGCAGCTTAGAGGGGGCCGGCGGTAACACTGAAGCTTTCTTT.